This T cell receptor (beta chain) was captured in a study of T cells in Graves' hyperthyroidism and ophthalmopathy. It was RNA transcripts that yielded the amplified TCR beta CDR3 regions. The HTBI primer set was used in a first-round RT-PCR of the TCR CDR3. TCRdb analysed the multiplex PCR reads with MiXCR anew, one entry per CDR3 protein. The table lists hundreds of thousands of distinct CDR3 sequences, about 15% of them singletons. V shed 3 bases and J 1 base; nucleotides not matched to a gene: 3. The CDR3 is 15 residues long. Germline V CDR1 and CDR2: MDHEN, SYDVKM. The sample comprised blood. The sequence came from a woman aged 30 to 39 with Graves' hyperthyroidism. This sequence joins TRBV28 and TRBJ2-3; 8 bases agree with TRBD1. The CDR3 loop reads CASSFAGQGTDTQYF. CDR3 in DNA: TGTGCCAGCAGTTTTGCGGGACAGGGCACAGATACGCAGTATTTT. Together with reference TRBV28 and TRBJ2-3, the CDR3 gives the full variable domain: DVKVTQSSRYLVKRTGEKVFLECVQDMDHENMFWYRQDPGLGLRLIYFSYDVKMKEKGDIPEGYSVSREKKERFSLILESASTNQTSMYLCASSFAGQGTDTQYFGPGTRLTVL.